These 7 T cell receptor beta chains were all obtained from the same sample, sequenced in a study of T cell responses to AZD1222 COVID-19 vaccine. The assay was immunoSEQ multiplex PCR, and TCRdb's table has in-frame clones only and misses some. This repertoire shows roughly 120,000 clones, around 85% found once; its top ten account for about 4%. Sequenced here: peripheral blood, sampled on day 0 of MenACWY control vaccination. Receptor source: an adult in good health.

The J gene is TRBJ2-7, the V gene TRBV4-1; the D is unclear. Trimming shortened V by 1 base and J by 3 bases, and 16 bases separated the two germline ends. The CDR3 has 16 amino acids. Germline assignment: CDR1 MGHRA and CDR2 YSYEKL. CDR3: CASSQGEGASGYEQYF. The DNA for the CDR3 is TGCGCCAGCAGCCAAGGGGAAGGAGCCTCTGGCTACGAGCAGTACTTC.

The chain has TRBV12-3 or TRBV12-4 and TRBJ2-1; D uncertain. V dropped 1 base and J dropped 8 bases, with 9 bases sitting between them. The CDR3 loop spans 13 amino acids. The chain's CDR3 is CASSLGPGDEQFF. CDR3 nucleotide sequence: TGTGCCAGCAGTTTAGGCCCGGGCGATGAGCAGTTCTTC.

The CDR3: CASSIGLSVTGRYDQPQHF. The CDR3, as DNA: TGTGCCAGTAGTATAGGTTTGTCAGTGACAGGCCGTTACGATCAGCCCCAGCATTTT. The chain couples TRBV19 to TRBJ1-5; a possible D gene is TRBD1 (6 bases). The length of the CDR3 is 19 residues. The germline V and J ends were trimmed by 1 base and 5 bases, with 24 bases remaining between them. CDR1 LNHDA and CDR2 SQIVND come from the germline V gene (reference sequence).

In DNA form, the CDR3 reads TGTGCCAGCACCCGACCCGGGGGCACCTACGAGCAGTACTTC. Translating it yields CASTRPGGTYEQYF. J is TRBJ2-7 and V is TRBV7-2; D is tentatively TRBD1 or TRBD2 (6 bases each). The germline CDR1 and CDR2 sequences are SGHTA and FQGNSA. The CDR3 loop spans 14 amino acids. V was cut by 7 bases and J by 2 bases, with 15 bases left in between. Complete variable domain (other parts from reference TRBV7-2 and TRBJ2-7): GAGVSQSPSNKVTEKGKDVELRCDPISGHTALYWYRQSLGQGLEFLIYFQGNSAPDKSGLPSDRFSAERTGGSVSTLTIQRTQQEDSAVYLCASTRPGGTYEQYFGPGTRLTVT.

The chain carries TRBV6-4 and TRBJ2-1; D might be TRBD2 (5 bases). Germline CDR1 MRHNA, CDR2 SNTAGT. This CDR3 comprises 13 residues. V lost 4 bases, J lost 6 bases, and 10 bases lay in between. The CDR3, as DNA: TGTGCCAGCAGTGCTGTGAGCGGCAATGAGCAGTTCTTC. It yields the protein CASSAVSGNEQFF.

J is TRBJ2-1 and V is TRBV5-1, with a tentative D call TRBD1 (6 bases). This CDR3 is 16 amino acids long. V shed 6 bases and J shed 0 bases, with 16 bases lying between them. The V gene's germline CDR1 is SGHRS and CDR2 YFSETQ. The CDR3 region has the DNA TGCGCCAGCACCATCCAGGGGCGGAGCTCCTACAATGAGCAGTTCTTC. Its translation: CASTIQGRSSYNEQFF.

The chain uses TRBV18 and TRBJ2-5; D remains ambiguous. The germline CDR1 and CDR2 sequences are KGHSH and LQKENI. The V end lost 0 bases, the J end lost 1 base, and 6 bases lay between the germline ends. This CDR3 has 14 amino acids. The CDR3 loop reads CASSPPVLQETQYF. Written as DNA, the CDR3 is TGTGCCAGCTCACCACCGGTCCTCCAAGAGACCCAGTACTTC.